The clone carrying this T cell receptor (beta chain) occurred once. These data are taken from a study of T cell responses to AZD1222 COVID-19 vaccine. Libraries were prepared by immunoSEQ multiplex PCR; TCRdb keeps only in-frame clonotypes and omits some of them. The table has about 150,000 clones, just over 90% seen once. Trimming removed 6 bases at V and 6 bases at J, with 26 bases between. CDR1 and CDR2 (germline): MDHEN, SYDVKM. The CDR3 loop spans 17 amino acids. The material was peripheral blood, obtained 28 days after the second AZD1222 dose. This TCR was recovered from an adult who received the AZD1222 COVID-19 vaccine. The chain carries TRBV28 and TRBJ1-2, with D tentatively TRBD1 (6 bases). The CDR3 DNA reads as TGTGCCAGCAGCCTCAGTAAGGACAGCACCAGGGGAAATGGCTACACCTTC. This encodes CASSLSKDSTRGNGYTF.